A selection of T cell receptor beta chains follows, all from one sample in a study of blood T cell repertoires in COVID-19. TCRdb keeps only in-frame clones here, not all; method: immunoSEQ multiplex PCR. The profile shows 150,000 to 200,000 clones, around 89% of them singletons. The sequencing input was peripheral blood. These receptors originate from a man aged 60 to 69 with acute or convalescent COVID-19. Both conserved end residues are part of each CDR3. The D gene is left open where the match is weak. For some rows the clone size is stated as once, few or many, or as a class when expanded; others skip it.

clone_size: .
j_call: TRBJ1-1
d_call: TRBD1
v_call: TRBV7-2
cdr3_nt: TGTGCCAGCAGCTTGGACAGGGGTGTAGTAAACACTGAAGCTTTCTTT
cdr3_aa: CASSLDRGVVNTEAFF

clone_size: .
j_call: TRBJ2-3
d_call: TRBD2
v_call: TRBV5-1
cdr3_nt: TGCGCCAGCAGAACTAGCGGGGGGTCCACAGATACGCAGTATTTT
cdr3_aa: CASRTSGGSTDTQYF

clone_size: .
j_call: TRBJ1-1
d_call: .
v_call: TRBV18
cdr3_nt: TGTGCCAGCTCACGTTACAGGGATTACGGCACTGAAGCTTTCTTT
cdr3_aa: CASSRYRDYGTEAFF

clone_size: .
j_call: TRBJ2-1
d_call: .
v_call: TRBV10-3
cdr3_nt: TGTGCCATCAGTAGAGACAGCTACAATGAGCAGTTCTTC
cdr3_aa: CAISRDSYNEQFF

clone_size: .
j_call: TRBJ2-7
d_call: .
v_call: TRBV19
cdr3_nt: TGTGCCAGTAGTATATCGCTAGGGGTCGAGCAGTACTTC
cdr3_aa: CASSISLGVEQYF

clone_size: .
j_call: TRBJ1-2
d_call: .
v_call: TRBV7-9
cdr3_nt: TGTGCCAGCAGCTCGGATCACAGGACCATCTATGGCTACACCTTC
cdr3_aa: CASSSDHRTIYGYTF

clone_size: once
j_call: TRBJ2-1
d_call: .
v_call: TRBV5-4
cdr3_nt: TGTGCCAGCAGTTCGGGACAACGGGAGCAGTTCTTC
cdr3_aa: CASSSGQREQFF

clone_size: once
j_call: TRBJ1-6
d_call: .
v_call: TRBV3-1/TRBV3-2
cdr3_nt: TGTGCCAGCAGCCAAGAGGGGAGCTCCTATAATTCACCCCTCCACTTT
cdr3_aa: CASSQEGSSYNSPLHF

clone_size: .
j_call: TRBJ2-7
d_call: .
v_call: TRBV5-5
cdr3_nt: TGTGCCAGCAGCCCTGGACTGTCCGAGCAGTACTTC
cdr3_aa: CASSPGLSEQYF

clone_size: few
j_call: TRBJ1-1
d_call: TRBD1
v_call: TRBV5-1
cdr3_nt: TGCGCCAGCAGCTTCGGACAGGGCAACACTGAAGCTTTCTTT
cdr3_aa: CASSFGQGNTEAFF

clone_size: .
j_call: TRBJ1-2
d_call: .
v_call: TRBV5-6
cdr3_nt: TGTGCCAGCAGCTTGTCCAGGACTAATGGCTACACCTTC
cdr3_aa: CASSLSRTNGYTF

clone_size: .
j_call: TRBJ1-2
d_call: .
v_call: TRBV3-1/TRBV3-2
cdr3_nt: TGTGCCAGCAGCCAAGATGCGAATTATTTCTCCTTC
cdr3_aa: CASSQDANYFSF

clone_size: .
j_call: TRBJ2-3
d_call: TRBD2
v_call: TRBV7-2
cdr3_nt: TGTGCCAGCGGAATAGCGGGGGGGCGTACGCAGTATTTT
cdr3_aa: CASGIAGGRTQYF

clone_size: .
j_call: TRBJ1-3
d_call: .
v_call: TRBV9
cdr3_nt: TGTGCCAGCAGCGTAAATGGCCAGGCAGGTTCTGGAAACACCATATATTTT
cdr3_aa: CASSVNGQAGSGNTIYF

clone_size: once
j_call: TRBJ2-5
d_call: .
v_call: TRBV28
cdr3_nt: TGTGCCAGCAGTTTCCCGGTCGGGATGAGGGAGACCCAGTACTTC
cdr3_aa: CASSFPVGMRETQYF

clone_size: .
j_call: TRBJ1-2
d_call: .
v_call: TRBV3-1/TRBV3-2
cdr3_nt: TGTGCCAGCAGCCTTGGAAACAGGGTACTTGGCTACACCTTC
cdr3_aa: CASSLGNRVLGYTF

clone_size: .
j_call: TRBJ2-1
d_call: TRBD2
v_call: TRBV4-3
cdr3_nt: TGCGCCAGCAGCCAAGTTAGCGGGGGGGCCTACAATGAGCAGTTCTTC
cdr3_aa: CASSQVSGGAYNEQFF

clone_size: .
j_call: TRBJ2-7
d_call: .
v_call: TRBV10-2
cdr3_nt: TGCGCCAGCTACCCGACCAACCGCCGGGTTAGCGAGCAGTACTTC
cdr3_aa: CASYPTNRRVSEQYF

clone_size: .
j_call: TRBJ2-1
d_call: .
v_call: TRBV7-3
cdr3_nt: TGTGCCAGCAGCTTCAGTGCTGGTCGGGATGAGCAGTTCTTC
cdr3_aa: CASSFSAGRDEQFF

clone_size: .
j_call: TRBJ2-1
d_call: TRBD1
v_call: TRBV18
cdr3_nt: TGTGCCAGCTCACCATACAAGGGACAGGGTGAGCAGTTCTTC
cdr3_aa: CASSPYKGQGEQFF

clone_size: .
j_call: TRBJ1-6
d_call: TRBD1
v_call: TRBV6-5
cdr3_nt: TGTGCCAGCAGTTACTCCGGACAGGGGATGAATTCACCCCTCCACTTT
cdr3_aa: CASSYSGQGMNSPLHF

clone_size: .
j_call: TRBJ2-3
d_call: TRBD1
v_call: TRBV11-1
cdr3_nt: TGTGCCAGCAGTCCGGGACAGGGGGCAGATACGCAGTATTTT
cdr3_aa: CASSPGQGADTQYF

clone_size: .
j_call: TRBJ1-2
d_call: TRBD1
v_call: TRBV5-1
cdr3_nt: TGCGCCAGCAGCACCGGACAGGGGAACTATGGCTACACCTTC
cdr3_aa: CASSTGQGNYGYTF

clone_size: .
j_call: TRBJ2-7
d_call: TRBD2
v_call: TRBV11-2
cdr3_nt: TGTGCCAGCAGCTCTGCGGGGGTCGAGCAGTACTTC
cdr3_aa: CASSSAGVEQYF

clone_size: .
j_call: TRBJ2-3
d_call: TRBD2
v_call: TRBV3-1/TRBV3-2
cdr3_nt: TGTGCCAGCAGCCAAGATTTTTCTAGCGGGGGGGCAACAGATACGCAGTATTTT
cdr3_aa: CASSQDFSSGGATDTQYF

clone_size: .
j_call: TRBJ1-1
d_call: .
v_call: TRBV5-1
cdr3_nt: TGCGCCAGCAGCAAGGCAAGTGGCGGTTGGAACACTGAAGCTTTCTTT
cdr3_aa: CASSKASGGWNTEAFF

clone_size: .
j_call: TRBJ2-5
d_call: TRBD2
v_call: TRBV7-3
cdr3_nt: TGTGCCAGCAGCTTGTCCGGGACTACACTAGGGGAGACCCAGTACTTC
cdr3_aa: CASSLSGTTLGETQYF

clone_size: .
j_call: TRBJ2-5
d_call: .
v_call: TRBV3-1/TRBV3-2
cdr3_nt: TGTGCCAGCAGCCTTCACAGGGATCAAGAGACCCAGTACTTC
cdr3_aa: CASSLHRDQETQYF

clone_size: .
j_call: TRBJ2-5
d_call: .
v_call: TRBV7-6
cdr3_nt: TGTGCCAGCAGCACATCTAGAGGGGAGACCCAGTACTTC
cdr3_aa: CASSTSRGETQYF

clone_size: .
j_call: TRBJ2-3
d_call: TRBD2
v_call: TRBV5-4
cdr3_nt: TGTGCCAGCAGCTTTCCCGGGACTAGCGGGGCGGGCGATACGCAGTATTTT
cdr3_aa: CASSFPGTSGAGDTQYF

clone_size: .
j_call: TRBJ1-6
d_call: .
v_call: TRBV6-4
cdr3_nt: TGTGCCAGCAGTGAGCAGGAATATTCACCCCTCCACTTT
cdr3_aa: CASSEQEYSPLHF

clone_size: .
j_call: TRBJ1-1
d_call: TRBD1
v_call: TRBV10-3
cdr3_nt: TGTGCCATCAGTGATGGGACAGGGATAAACACTGAAGCTTTCTTT
cdr3_aa: CAISDGTGINTEAFF

clone_size: .
j_call: TRBJ2-5
d_call: .
v_call: TRBV5-6
cdr3_nt: TGTGCCAGCAGCTTGCGGGAGACCCAGTACTTC
cdr3_aa: CASSLRETQYF

clone_size: .
j_call: TRBJ1-1
d_call: TRBD1
v_call: TRBV5-1
cdr3_nt: TGCGCCAGCAGCGCTGGGACAGGGGGAGATACTGAAGCTTTCTTT
cdr3_aa: CASSAGTGGDTEAFF

clone_size: .
j_call: TRBJ2-2
d_call: TRBD2
v_call: TRBV5-1
cdr3_nt: TGCGCCAGCAGCTTCACTAGCGGGGGGGCGTTCGGGGAGCTGTTTTTT
cdr3_aa: CASSFTSGGAFGELFF